The rows below give T cell receptor beta chains drawn from one sample of a study of T cell responses to AZD1222 COVID-19 vaccine. Produced via immunoSEQ multiplex PCR; TCRdb's table is partial and in-frame only. The sample lists roughly 97,000 clones, 93% occurring once. The sample in question was peripheral blood, obtained on day 0 of AZD1222 vaccination. All receptors come from an adult in good health. Each CDR3 is given with its conserved first and last residue. Fields, in order: J gene, clone size, V gene, D gene, CDR3 protein, CDR3 DNA. A D gene is named only where the DNA matches it firmly. Only part of the rows carry a size: once, few, many, or a class if the clone is expanded.

TRBJ2-7 . TRBV5-4 . CASSLERGSSSYEQYF TGTGCCAGCAGCTTGGAACGAGGGTCCAGCTCCTACGAGCAGTACTTC
TRBJ2-1 . TRBV6-5 TRBD2 CASSYGLAGGFQFF TGTGCCAGCAGTTATGGCCTAGCGGGAGGGTTTCAGTTCTTC
TRBJ2-5 . TRBV7-3 TRBD1 CASSPGGQGLQETQYF TGTGCCAGCAGCCCGGGGGGACAGGGGCTACAAGAGACCCAGTACTTC
TRBJ2-4 . TRBV7-8 TRBD2 CASSHGGVPKNIQYF TGTGCCAGCAGCCACGGGGGGGTTCCCAAAAACATTCAGTACTTC
TRBJ1-6 . TRBV12-3/TRBV12-4 . CASSLTRLSPLHF TGTGCCAGCAGTCTGACCCGGCTTTCACCCCTCCACTTT
TRBJ2-1 . TRBV4-1 . CASSPGRGERYNEQFF TGCGCCAGCAGCCCCGGGCGTGGGGAACGGTACAATGAGCAGTTCTTC
TRBJ2-5 . TRBV30 . CAWSVQETVGQYF TGTGCCTGGAGTGTACAAGAGACGGTGGGCCAGTACTTC
TRBJ2-2 once TRBV6-2/TRBV6-3 TRBD2 CASSLPGRAPRATGELFF TGTGCCAGCAGTCTCCCCGGGAGGGCCCCCCGCGCCACCGGGGAGCTGTTTTTT
TRBJ2-7 . TRBV4-2 . CASSRYPYEQYF TGTGCCAGCAGCCGCTATCCCTACGAGCAGTACTTC
TRBJ2-3 . TRBV6-4 . CASSETGETDTQYF TGTGCCAGCAGTGAAACGGGAGAGACAGATACGCAGTATTTT
TRBJ2-7 . TRBV5-1 . CASSLIGGMSSYEQYF TGCGCCAGCAGCTTGATCGGTGGGATGAGCTCCTACGAGCAGTACTTC
TRBJ1-2 . TRBV5-6 . CASSLGMTKGYTF TGTGCCAGCAGCTTGGGAATGACAAAAGGCTACACCTTC
TRBJ2-2 . TRBV19 . CASSILYTRNTGELFF TGTGCCAGTAGTATCCTATATACTAGAAACACCGGGGAGCTGTTTTTT
TRBJ2-3 . TRBV4-3 . CASSQGRLSGTDTQYF TGCGCCAGCAGCCAAGGTAGATTAAGTGGCACAGATACGCAGTATTTT
TRBJ1-3 . TRBV9 TRBD1 CASRTGLRDFISGNTIYF TGTGCCAGCAGGACAGGGCTTCGTGACTTTATCTCTGGAAACACCATATATTTT
TRBJ2-7 . TRBV18 . CASSPQRGTNEQYF TGTGCCAGCTCACCACAGAGGGGGACCAACGAGCAGTACTTC
TRBJ1-1 . TRBV5-1 . CASSFTVLTEAFF TGCGCCAGCAGCTTCACCGTACTCACTGAAGCTTTCTTT
TRBJ1-1 . TRBV2 . CASSYDRGEAFF TGTGCCAGCAGTTATGACCGGGGGGAAGCTTTCTTT
TRBJ1-1 . TRBV30 . CAWRAYQGNTEAFF TGTGCCTGGAGAGCATATCAGGGGAACACTGAAGCTTTCTTT
TRBJ2-4 . TRBV12-5 . CASGLDAEAKNIQYF TGTGCTAGTGGTTTGGATGCGGAAGCCAAAAACATTCAGTACTTC
TRBJ2-1 . TRBV7-2 TRBD2 CASSITGTSGRNEQFF TGTGCCAGCAGCATTACCGGGACTAGCGGGAGAAATGAGCAGTTCTTC
TRBJ2-7 . TRBV6-2/TRBV6-3 TRBD1 CASSYFRDRGPYEQYF TGTGCCAGCAGTTACTTCCGGGACAGGGGGCCCTACGAGCAGTACTTC
TRBJ1-2 once TRBV6-5 TRBD1 CASSYSGQVYGYTF TGTGCCAGCAGTTACTCCGGACAGGTCTATGGCTACACCTTC
TRBJ2-1 . TRBV19 TRBD2 CASSIVFAGVSGNEQFF TGTGCCAGTAGTATTGTTTTTGCGGGAGTAAGTGGCAATGAGCAGTTCTTC
TRBJ1-1 . TRBV5-1 . CASRRGQNTEAFF TGCGCCAGCAGGCGGGGACAGAACACTGAAGCTTTCTTT
TRBJ2-2 . TRBV18 . CASSPVSGELFF TGTGCCAGCTCACCAGTGTCCGGGGAGCTGTTTTTT
TRBJ2-2 . TRBV6-4 TRBD1 CASSHRGGTGELFF TGTGCCAGCAGCCACAGGGGCGGCACCGGGGAGCTGTTTTTT
TRBJ2-7 . TRBV11-2 . CASSFGRGTFDEQYF TGTGCCAGCAGCTTTGGCAGGGGGACTTTCGACGAGCAGTACTTC
TRBJ1-4 . TRBV6-5 . CASGNEKLFF TGTGCCAGCGGTAATGAAAAACTGTTTTTT
TRBJ2-7 . TRBV6-6 . CVSSWGLGLDDYEQYF TGTGTCAGCAGTTGGGGGCTTGGGCTCGACGACTACGAGCAGTACTTC
TRBJ1-6 . TRBV15 . CATSRVQNNSPLHF TGTGCCACCAGCAGAGTACAGAATAATTCACCCCTCCACTTT
TRBJ1-1 . TRBV10-2 TRBD1 CASTLSGQGTTEAFF TGCGCCAGCACTTTAAGCGGACAGGGGACCACTGAAGCTTTCTTT
TRBJ1-1 . TRBV7-2 TRBD1 CASRRRAGGERAEAFF TGTGCCAGCAGACGTAGGGCAGGGGGCGAGAGGGCTGAAGCTTTCTTT
TRBJ2-5 . TRBV3-1/TRBV3-2 . CASSQEGGAKTQYF TGTGCCAGCAGCCAAGAGGGGGGGGCGAAGACCCAGTACTTC
TRBJ2-7 . TRBV5-4 . CASSWDPLGDEQYF TGTGCCAGCAGCTGGGACCCTTTGGGCGACGAGCAGTACTTC
TRBJ1-2 . TRBV10-3 . CAISPDREYGYTF TGTGCCATCAGTCCTGACAGAGAGTATGGCTACACCTTC
TRBJ2-3 . TRBV19 . CASSPSSSTDTQYF TGTGCCAGTAGTCCGTCGTCTAGCACAGATACGCAGTATTTT
TRBJ2-7 . TRBV7-6 . CASSFSGAYEQYF TGTGCCAGCAGCTTTTCGGGAGCCTACGAGCAGTACTTC
TRBJ2-3 . TRBV18 TRBD2 CASSKGLAGGGPDTQYF TGTGCCAGCTCGAAGGGACTAGCGGGAGGTGGCCCAGATACGCAGTATTTT
TRBJ2-3 . TRBV7-9 . CASSGDQQYF TGTGCCAGCAGCGGGGACCAGCAGTATTTT